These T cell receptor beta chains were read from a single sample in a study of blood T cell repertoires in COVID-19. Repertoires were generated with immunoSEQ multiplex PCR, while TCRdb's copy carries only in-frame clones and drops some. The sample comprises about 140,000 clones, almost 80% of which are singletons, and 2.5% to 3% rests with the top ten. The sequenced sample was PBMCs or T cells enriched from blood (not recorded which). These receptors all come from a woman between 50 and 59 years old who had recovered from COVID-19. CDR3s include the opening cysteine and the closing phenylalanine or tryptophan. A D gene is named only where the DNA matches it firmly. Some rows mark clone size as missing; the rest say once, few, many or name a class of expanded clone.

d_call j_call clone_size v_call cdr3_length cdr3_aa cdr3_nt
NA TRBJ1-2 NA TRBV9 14 CASSVGQAPYGYTF TGTGCCAGCAGCGTAGGACAGGCTCCCTATGGCTACACCTTC
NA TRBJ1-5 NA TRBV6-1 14 CASSEQNSNQPQHF TGTGCCAGCAGTGAACAAAATAGCAATCAGCCCCAGCATTTT
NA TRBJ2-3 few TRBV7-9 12 CASSPQADTQYF TGTGCCAGCAGCCCACAGGCAGATACGCAGTATTTT
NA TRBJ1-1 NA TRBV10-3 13 CAIGGAGGTEAFF TGTGCCATCGGTGGGGCAGGAGGGACTGAAGCTTTCTTT
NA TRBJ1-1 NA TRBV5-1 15 CASSLQADGNTEAFF TGCGCCAGCAGCCTACAGGCGGACGGGAACACTGAAGCTTTCTTT
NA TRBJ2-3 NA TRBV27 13 CASSPGGQDTQYF TGTGCCAGCAGCCCGGGGGGACAAGATACGCAGTATTTT
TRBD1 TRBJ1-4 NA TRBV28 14 CASSSGQGYEKLFF TGTGCCAGCAGCTCCGGACAGGGTTACGAAAAACTGTTTTTT
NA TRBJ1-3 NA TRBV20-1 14 CSASYPGDGNTIYF TGCAGTGCTAGTTATCCAGGGGATGGAAACACCATATATTTT
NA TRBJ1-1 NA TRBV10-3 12 CAISERTDEAFF TGTGCCATCAGTGAGCGGACAGACGAAGCTTTCTTT
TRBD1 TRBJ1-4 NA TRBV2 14 CASREDRGGEKLFF TGTGCCAGCAGGGAGGACAGGGGGGGAGAAAAACTGTTTTTT
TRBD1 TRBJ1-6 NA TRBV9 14 CASSTTGKGSPLHF TGTGCCAGCAGCACGACAGGGAAGGGATCACCCCTCCACTTT
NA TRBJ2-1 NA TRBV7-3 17 CASSRSPATDYYNEQFF TGTGCCAGCAGCCGTTCGCCAGCGACCGATTACTACAATGAGCAGTTCTTC
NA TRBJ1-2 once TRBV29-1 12 CSPDPGDSGYTF TGCAGCCCAGATCCGGGGGATAGCGGCTACACCTTC
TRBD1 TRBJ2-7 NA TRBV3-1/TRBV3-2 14 CASSKQGEAYEQYF TGTGCCAGCAGCAAACAGGGGGAGGCCTACGAGCAGTACTTC